The next 3 T cell receptor beta chains were all read from a single sample in a study of Ad26.COV2.S vaccination and SARS-CoV-2 variants. Using immunoSEQ multiplex PCR, the repertoire was profiled, and TCRdb retains in-frame clones only, with some absent. The sample holds about 350,000 clones, about 85% seen once. The treatment was: about 20 received Ad26.COV2.S at low or high dose, single or two shots; 5 received placebo; per-sample allocation not given. Samples were taken on day 63 after the first vaccine or placebo injection. The sample consisted of peripheral blood, taken in a trial of Ad26.COV2.S vaccine versus placebo. These receptors came from a person between 18 and 60 years old who received the Ad26.COV2.S COVID-19 vaccine or a placebo.

CDR3 amino acids: CASSYSYRVATEAFF. The CDR3 DNA follows: TGTGCCAGCAGTTACTCGTACAGGGTAGCCACTGAAGCTTTCTTT. The V call is TRBV6-5, the J call TRBJ1-1; TRBD1 is a possible D gene (6 bases). The CDR3 is 15 residues long. CDR1 is MNHEY, CDR2 SVGAGI, per germline. Trimming pared 0 bases from V and 4 bases from J, leaving 12 bases between.

The rearrangement joins TRBV15 to TRBJ2-7; TRBD2 aligns across 7 bases. Trimming removed 8 bases from V and 3 bases from J; junction bases left unmatched: 7. This CDR3 has 13 residues. Looked up from germline, CDR1 is LNHNV and CDR2 is YYDKDF (reference sequence). The CDR3 sequence: CATGREWNYEQYF. The CDR3 DNA reads as TGTGCCACCGGGCGGGAGTGGAACTACGAGCAGTACTTC.

Comment on this clone: The junction differs from germline at one of its ends, possibly a read error. This chain uses TRBV19 with TRBJ1-3; 7 bases are a match to TRBD1. This CDR3 comprises 14 residues. Germline CDR1 LNHDA, CDR2 SQIVND (reference sequence). The chain's CDR3 is CACRDSYSGNTIYF. The CDR3, as DNA: TGTGCCTGTAGGGACAGCTACTCTGGAAACACCATATATTTT. The variable domain in full, with the rest retrieved from reference TRBV19 and TRBJ1-3, is DGGITQSPKYLFRKEGQNVTLSCEQNLNHDAMYWYRQDPGQGLRLIYYSQIVNDFQKGDIAEGYSVSREKKESFPLTVTSAQKNPTAFYLCACRDSYSGNTIYFGEGSWLTVV.